This is a list of T cell receptor beta chains from one sample in a study of response to subunit inactivated influenza vaccine. In TCRdb, the RT-PCR reads were re-called with MiXCR into one record per CDR3 protein. The data show 450,000 to 550,000 distinct CDR3 sequences, roughly 23% seen once. The specimen was CD4+ T cells sorted from PBMCs, collected 5 days after vaccination. These receptors all come from a man aged 50 to 60 who received an inactivated influenza vaccine. Each CDR3 is given with its conserved first and last residue. D genes are given only for firm matches. The size field is filled for only some rows; it gives once, few, many or a size class.

cdr3_length	v_call	d_call	j_call	clone_size	cdr3_aa	cdr3_nt
14	TRBV24-1	.	TRBJ2-1	few	CATSDLVRGNEQFF	TGTGCCACCAGTGATTTAGTTAGGGGCAATGAGCAGTTCTTC
11	TRBV28	.	TRBJ2-1	.	CATDSNNEQFF	TGTGCCACGGACAGTAACAATGAGCAGTTCTTC
16	TRBV5-5	.	TRBJ2-2	few	CASSSVMTGWTGELFF	TGTGCCAGCAGCTCCGTAATGACAGGCTGGACCGGGGAGCTGTTTTTT
16	TRBV12-3/TRBV12-4	.	TRBJ2-5	.	CASSLKTGRGQETQYF	TGTGCCAGCAGTTTAAAGACCGGCAGGGGACAAGAGACCCAGTACTTC
13	TRBV7-7	.	TRBJ2-3	few	CASGDPLTDTQYF	TGTGCCAGCGGGGACCCCCTCACAGATACGCAGTATTTT
15	TRBV10-3	.	TRBJ1-4	few	CAISEWGAVNEKLFF	TGTGCCATCAGTGAATGGGGGGCGGTAAATGAAAAACTGTTTTTT
14	TRBV25-1	.	TRBJ2-2	.	CASSESRVGGELFF	TGTGCCAGCAGTGAGTCCAGGGTCGGAGGGGAGCTGTTTTTT
15	TRBV5-1	.	TRBJ1-1	few	CASSLSSPGNTEAFF	TGCGCCAGCAGCTTGAGTTCCCCCGGGAACACTGAAGCTTTCTTT
15	TRBV15	.	TRBJ2-5	few	CATSRDTGLGETQYF	TGTGCCACCAGCAGAGATACGGGACTCGGAGAGACCCAGTACTTC
13	TRBV12-3/TRBV12-4	.	TRBJ2-7	.	CASSKSGVREQYF	TGTGCCAGCAGCAAATCAGGGGTTCGCGAGCAGTACTTC
12	TRBV10-3	.	TRBJ1-5	.	CAISNSNQPQHF	TGTGCCATCAGTAATAGCAATCAGCCCCAGCATTTT
15	TRBV5-5	TRBD2	TRBJ2-3	few	CASRLAGGGTDTQYF	TGTGCCAGCAGGCTAGCGGGAGGAGGAACAGATACGCAGTATTTT
13	TRBV24-1	.	TRBJ2-1	once	CATRDSSYNEQFF	TGTGCCACCAGGGACAGCTCCTACAATGAGCAGTTCTTC
15	TRBV5-1	TRBD2	TRBJ2-1	few	CASSPLAGGSNEQFF	TGCGCCAGCAGCCCTTTAGCGGGGGGATCCAATGAGCAGTTCTTC
12	TRBV7-9	.	TRBJ1-4	.	CASSSLGQKLFF	TGTGCCAGCAGCTCCCTGGGACAAAAACTGTTTTTT
16	TRBV20-1	TRBD1	TRBJ2-4	many	CSAHPGTGTDKNIQYF	TGCAGTGCTCATCCCGGGACAGGGACCGACAAAAACATTCAGTACTTC
15	TRBV24-1	.	TRBJ2-5	few	CATSEPGTPQETQYF	TGTGCCACCAGTGAACCCGGGACACCCCAAGAGACCCAGTACTTC
13	TRBV29-1	.	TRBJ1-2	.	CSVDSGGSYGYTF	TGCAGCGTTGATAGTGGGGGTTCTTATGGCTACACCTTC
14	TRBV6-1	TRBD1	TRBJ1-5	.	CASRGQGGTQPQHF	TGTGCCAGCCGCGGACAGGGAGGCACTCAGCCCCAGCATTTT
14	TRBV29-1	.	TRBJ1-2	many	CSVSGAGEVYGYTF	TGCAGCGTTTCGGGGGCAGGGGAGGTCTATGGCTACACCTTC
16	TRBV20-1	TRBD1	TRBJ1-4	.	CSATRLPGQGLEKLFF	TGCAGTGCTACGCGCCTTCCGGGACAGGGTCTTGAAAAACTGTTTTTT
15	TRBV9	.	TRBJ1-1	.	CASSGLTGTNTEAFF	TGTGCCAGCAGCGGATTAACAGGGACGAACACTGAAGCTTTCTTT
16	TRBV20-1	.	TRBJ1-6	.	CSARDTVVPPSSPLHF	TGCAGTGCTAGAGATACTGTAGTCCCGCCTAGTTCACCCCTCCACTTT
11	TRBV20-1	.	TRBJ2-7	.	CSGANSYEQYF	TGCAGTGGGGCTAACTCCTACGAGCAGTACTTC
13	TRBV29-1	.	TRBJ1-2	.	CSVVRGRGYGYTF	TGCAGCGTTGTCCGGGGGCGAGGCTATGGCTACACCTTC
15	TRBV7-2	TRBD1	TRBJ2-7	few	CASSSAGTGADEQYF	TGTGCCAGCAGCTCGGCCGGGACAGGGGCAGACGAGCAGTACTTC
16	TRBV12-3/TRBV12-4	TRBD1	TRBJ2-2	.	CASSFRGTGYTGELFF	TGTGCCAGCAGTTTTAGAGGGACAGGGTACACCGGGGAGCTGTTTTTT
13	TRBV11-2	.	TRBJ1-1	.	CASSSDMNAEAFF	TGTGCCAGCAGCTCGGACATGAACGCTGAAGCTTTCTTT
15	TRBV20-1	.	TRBJ2-4	few	CSAGGGGRWGNIQYF	TGCAGCGCCGGTGGGGGCGGGAGATGGGGAAACATTCAGTACTTC
13	TRBV6-4	.	TRBJ1-5	few	CASSPERNQPQHF	TGTGCCAGCAGTCCCGAACGCAATCAGCCCCAGCATTTT
13	TRBV29-1	TRBD1	TRBJ2-1	.	CSVEGQGDNEQFF	TGCAGCGTTGAGGGCCAGGGGGATAATGAGCAGTTCTTC
13	TRBV28	.	TRBJ2-3	.	CASSLFHPNAQYF	TGTGCCAGCAGTCTTTTCCACCCGAATGCGCAGTATTTT
13	TRBV7-2	.	TRBJ1-2	.	CASSGTGRNGYTF	TGTGCCAGCAGCGGAACAGGGAGAAATGGCTACACCTTC
16	TRBV4-3	TRBD1	TRBJ2-5	few	CASSQVYGTGQETQYF	TGCGCCAGCAGCCAAGTCTACGGGACAGGCCAAGAGACCCAGTACTTC
13	TRBV20-1	.	TRBJ2-7	many	CSARISELGEQYF	TGCAGTGCTAGGATAAGCGAACTAGGCGAGCAGTACTTC
15	TRBV20-1	.	TRBJ2-5	few	CSARDFISNQETQYF	TGCAGTGCTAGAGATTTCATCAGTAATCAAGAGACCCAGTACTTC
14	TRBV5-1	TRBD1	TRBJ1-1	few	CASSRTGMNTEAFF	TGCGCCAGCAGCCGGACAGGGATGAACACTGAAGCTTTCTTT
15	TRBV5-1	TRBD1	TRBJ2-2	few	CASSRTGGNTGELFF	TGCGCCAGCAGCAGGACAGGGGGAAACACCGGGGAGCTGTTTTTT
14	TRBV7-2	.	TRBJ2-1	few	CASSLHAGPNEQFF	TGTGCCAGCAGCTTACACGCAGGTCCGAATGAGCAGTTCTTC
15	TRBV6-1	.	TRBJ2-7	.	CASSGPAESSYEQYF	TGTGCCAGCAGTGGCCCGGCAGAGAGCTCCTACGAGCAGTACTTC
15	TRBV7-2	.	TRBJ2-2	few	CASSLVVGGHGELFF	TGTGCCAGCAGCTTAGTGGTGGGGGGGCACGGGGAGCTGTTTTTT
15	TRBV4-1	.	TRBJ2-5	few	CASSGPGRVMETQYF	TGCGCCAGCAGCGGTCCCGGCAGGGTGATGGAGACCCAGTACTTC
15	TRBV6-1	TRBD2	TRBJ2-1	.	CASSRTSGLEDEQFF	TGTGCCAGCAGTCGGACTAGCGGGCTCGAAGATGAGCAGTTCTTC
15	TRBV20-1	TRBD2	TRBJ2-3	.	CSVPGLAGVTDTQYF	TGCAGTGTTCCTGGACTAGCGGGTGTCACAGATACGCAGTATTTT
15	TRBV6-2/TRBV6-3	.	TRBJ2-7	few	CASTDHGGPTMEQYF	TGTGCCAGCACTGATCACGGGGGGCCTACGATGGAGCAGTACTTC
16	TRBV11-2	TRBD2	TRBJ2-7	.	CASSSMGSSGRGEQYF	TGTGCCAGCAGCTCAATGGGTTCTAGCGGGAGGGGTGAGCAGTACTTC
16	TRBV7-7	TRBD2	TRBJ2-1	.	CASSLVAGGVGNEQFF	TGTGCCAGCAGCTTAGTAGCGGGGGGAGTGGGCAATGAGCAGTTCTTC
14	TRBV6-2/TRBV6-3	.	TRBJ2-7	few	CASSYRGKDYEQYF	TGTGCCAGCAGTTATCGGGGAAAGGACTACGAGCAGTACTTC
15	TRBV7-3	TRBD2	TRBJ2-1	few	CASSLSGGGMGEQFF	TGTGCCAGCAGCTTAAGCGGCGGGGGGATGGGTGAGCAGTTCTTC
13	TRBV7-2	.	TRBJ2-5	few	CASTKGRQETQYF	TGTGCCAGCACGAAGGGCCGTCAAGAGACCCAGTACTTC
15	TRBV7-3	.	TRBJ2-1	.	CASSLEISSYNEQFF	TGTGCCAGCAGCTTAGAGATAAGCTCCTACAATGAGCAGTTCTTC
16	TRBV7-2	.	TRBJ2-3	few	CASSGKIGGRTDTQYF	TGTGCCAGCAGCGGGAAAATCGGGGGGCGTACAGATACGCAGTATTTT